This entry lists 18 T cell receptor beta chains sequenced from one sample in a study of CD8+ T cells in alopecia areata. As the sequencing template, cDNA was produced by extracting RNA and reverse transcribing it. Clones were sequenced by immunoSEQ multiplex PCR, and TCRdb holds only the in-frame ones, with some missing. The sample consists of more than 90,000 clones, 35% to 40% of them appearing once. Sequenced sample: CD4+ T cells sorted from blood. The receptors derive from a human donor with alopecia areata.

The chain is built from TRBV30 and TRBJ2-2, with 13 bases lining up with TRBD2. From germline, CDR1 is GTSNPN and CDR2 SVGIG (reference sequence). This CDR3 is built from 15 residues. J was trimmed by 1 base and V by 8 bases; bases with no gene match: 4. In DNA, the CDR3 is TGTGCCATCCGGACTAGCGGGAGGAACACCGGGGAGCTGTTTTTT. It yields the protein CAIRTSGRNTGELFF.

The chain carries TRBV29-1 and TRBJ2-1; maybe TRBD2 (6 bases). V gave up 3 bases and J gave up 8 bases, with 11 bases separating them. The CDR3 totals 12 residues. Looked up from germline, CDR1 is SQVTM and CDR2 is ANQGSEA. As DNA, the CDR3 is TGCAGCGTTGATCCCGGGAGTGATGAGCAGTTCTTC. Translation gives CSVDPGSDEQFF.

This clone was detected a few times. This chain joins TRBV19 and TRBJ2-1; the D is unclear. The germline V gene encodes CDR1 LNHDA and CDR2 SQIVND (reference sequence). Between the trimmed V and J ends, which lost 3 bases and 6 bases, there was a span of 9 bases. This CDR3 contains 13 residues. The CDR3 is CASSIPRLNEQFF. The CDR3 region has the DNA TGTGCCAGTAGTATCCCCCGCCTCAATGAGCAGTTCTTC.

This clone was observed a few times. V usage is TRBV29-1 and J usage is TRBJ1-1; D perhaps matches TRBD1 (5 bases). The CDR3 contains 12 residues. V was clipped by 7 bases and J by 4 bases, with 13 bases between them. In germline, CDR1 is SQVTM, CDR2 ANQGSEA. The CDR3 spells CSAARGRTEAFF. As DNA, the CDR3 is TGCAGCGCCGCCCGGGGACGCACTGAAGCTTTCTTT.

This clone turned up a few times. CDR3 region: CASSYSSNYGYTF. The CDR3, as DNA: TGTGCCAGCTCGTATAGTTCTAACTATGGCTACACCTTC. V and J are TRBV18 and TRBJ1-2; D not certain. The CDR3 extends over 13 amino acids. Trimming shortened V by 6 bases and J by 0 bases, and 8 bases separated the two germline ends. Germline CDR1 is KGHSH and CDR2 is LQKENI.

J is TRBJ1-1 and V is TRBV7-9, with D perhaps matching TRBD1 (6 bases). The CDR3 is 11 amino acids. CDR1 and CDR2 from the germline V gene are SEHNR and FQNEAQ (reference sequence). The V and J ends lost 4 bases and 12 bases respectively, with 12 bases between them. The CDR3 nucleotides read TGTGCCAGCAGCTCCGGGGGCGGAACTTTCTTT. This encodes CASSSGGGTFF.

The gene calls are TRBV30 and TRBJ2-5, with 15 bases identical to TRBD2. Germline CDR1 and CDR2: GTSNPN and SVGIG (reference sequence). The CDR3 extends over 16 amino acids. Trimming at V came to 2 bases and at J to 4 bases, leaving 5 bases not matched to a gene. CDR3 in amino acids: CAWSSGGLAGGETQYF. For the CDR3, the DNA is TGTGCCTGGAGTTCCGGGGGACTAGCGGGAGGAGAGACCCAGTACTTC.

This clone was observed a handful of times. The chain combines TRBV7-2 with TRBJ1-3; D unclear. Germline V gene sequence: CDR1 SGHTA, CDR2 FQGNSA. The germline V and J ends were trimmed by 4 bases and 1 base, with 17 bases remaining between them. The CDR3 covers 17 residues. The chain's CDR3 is CASSWRRAEVSGNTIYF. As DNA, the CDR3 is TGTGCCAGCAGCTGGAGACGAGCGGAAGTATCTGGAAACACCATATATTTT.

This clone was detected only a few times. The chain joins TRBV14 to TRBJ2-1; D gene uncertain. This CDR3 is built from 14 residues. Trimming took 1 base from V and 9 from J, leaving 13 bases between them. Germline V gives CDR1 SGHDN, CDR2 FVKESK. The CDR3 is CASSQVLAGGEQFF. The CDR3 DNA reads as TGTGCCAGCAGCCAAGTTCTCGCCGGCGGTGAGCAGTTCTTC.

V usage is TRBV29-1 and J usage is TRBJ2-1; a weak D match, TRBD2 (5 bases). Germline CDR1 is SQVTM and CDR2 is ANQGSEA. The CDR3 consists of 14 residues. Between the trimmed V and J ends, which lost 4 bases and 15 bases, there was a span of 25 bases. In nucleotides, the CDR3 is TGCAGCGTTGGGGGAAAAACTAGACCAGGAGTAGTGTTCTTC. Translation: CSVGGKTRPGVVFF.

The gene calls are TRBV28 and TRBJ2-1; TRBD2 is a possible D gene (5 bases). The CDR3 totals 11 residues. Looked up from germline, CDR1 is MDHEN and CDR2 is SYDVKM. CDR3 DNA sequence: TGTGCGAGCGGACCTTACAATGAGCAGTTCTTC. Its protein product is CASGPYNEQFF.

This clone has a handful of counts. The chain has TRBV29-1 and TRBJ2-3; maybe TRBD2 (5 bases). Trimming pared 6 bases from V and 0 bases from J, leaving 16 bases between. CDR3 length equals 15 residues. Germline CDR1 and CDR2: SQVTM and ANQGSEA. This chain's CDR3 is CSVPRGSSSTDTQYF. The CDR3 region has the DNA TGCAGCGTCCCCCGGGGTTCCTCTAGCACAGATACGCAGTATTTT.

CDR3 coding DNA: TGTGCCTGGAGTAGAAATGAGCAGTTCTTC. This translates into CAWSRNEQFF. J is TRBJ2-1 and V is TRBV30; D remains unclear. Germline assignment: CDR1 GTSNPN and CDR2 SVGIG (reference sequence). Trimming stripped 2 bases from V and 7 bases from J, with 3 bases between. This CDR3 is 10 amino acids long.

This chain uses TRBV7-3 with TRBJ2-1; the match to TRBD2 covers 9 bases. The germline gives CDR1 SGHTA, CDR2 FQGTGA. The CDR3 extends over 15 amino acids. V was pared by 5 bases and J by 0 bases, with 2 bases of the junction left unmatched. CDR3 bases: TGTGCCAGCAGCCGTAGCGGGAGCTCCTACAATGAGCAGTTCTTC. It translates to CASSRSGSSYNEQFF.

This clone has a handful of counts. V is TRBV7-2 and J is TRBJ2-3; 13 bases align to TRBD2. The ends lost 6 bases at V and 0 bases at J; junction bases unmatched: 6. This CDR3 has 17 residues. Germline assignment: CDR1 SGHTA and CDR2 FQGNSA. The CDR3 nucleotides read TGTGCCAGCAGTCACGGGACTAGCGGGGCAAGCACAGATACGCAGTATTTT. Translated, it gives CASSHGTSGASTDTQYF.

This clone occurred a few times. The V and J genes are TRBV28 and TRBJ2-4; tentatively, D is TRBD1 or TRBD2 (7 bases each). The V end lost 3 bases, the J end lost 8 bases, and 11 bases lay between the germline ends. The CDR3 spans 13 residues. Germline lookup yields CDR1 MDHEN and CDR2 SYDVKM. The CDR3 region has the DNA TGTGCCAGCAGTTTCTCAGGGGGGGACATTCAGTACTTC. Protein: CASSFSGGDIQYF. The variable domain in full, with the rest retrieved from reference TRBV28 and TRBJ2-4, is DVKVTQSSRYLVKRTGEKVFLECVQDMDHENMFWYRQDPGLGLRLIYFSYDVKMKEKGDIPEGYSVSREKKERFSLILESASTNQTSMYLCASSFSGGDIQYFGAGTRLSVL.

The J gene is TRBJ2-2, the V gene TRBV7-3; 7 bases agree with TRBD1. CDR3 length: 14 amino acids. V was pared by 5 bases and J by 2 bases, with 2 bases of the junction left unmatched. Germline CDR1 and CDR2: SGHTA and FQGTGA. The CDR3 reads CASSGQANTGELFF. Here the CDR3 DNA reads TGTGCCAGCAGCGGACAGGCCAACACCGGGGAGCTGTTTTTT.

The CDR3 protein is CAWSGGLPGPGELFF. The DNA for the CDR3 is TGTGCCTGGAGTGGCGGACTACCCGGACCCGGGGAGCTGTTTTTT. V usage is TRBV30 and J usage is TRBJ2-2; TRBD2 might be the D (6 bases). This CDR3 is 15 amino acids long. Trimming removed 1 base from V and 6 bases from J, with 15 bases in between. CDR1 and CDR2 from the germline V gene are GTSNPN and SVGIG (reference sequence).